This T cell receptor beta chain stems from a study of low-dose radiotherapy and immunotherapy resistance in tumors. Primers targeting TRAV and TRBV primed first-strand cDNA, covering alpha and beta chains. Over roughly 19 PCR cycles, TCRs were amplified from a constant-region primer and V-primer adapter. TCRdb processed the reads anew with MiXCR; each CDR3 protein has one entry. The sample contains about 60,000 distinct CDR3 sequences, 20% to 25% of which appear only once. Time point reported: before trial treatment. Germline CDR1 and CDR2: LGHDT and YNNKEL (reference sequence). The CDR3 sequence is 12 residues long. V was trimmed by 1 base and J by 9 bases, leaving 9 bases between them. This clonotype was counted many times.

The chain recombines TRBV3-1 with TRBJ1-1; tentatively, D is TRBD1 (6 bases). This clonotype was sampled from a male donor with prostate cancer. The specimen was PBMCs, collected before treatment. CDR3 bases: TGTGCCAGCAGCCAAGCTGGACAGCAAGCTTTCTTT. Translation gives CASSQAGQQAFF.